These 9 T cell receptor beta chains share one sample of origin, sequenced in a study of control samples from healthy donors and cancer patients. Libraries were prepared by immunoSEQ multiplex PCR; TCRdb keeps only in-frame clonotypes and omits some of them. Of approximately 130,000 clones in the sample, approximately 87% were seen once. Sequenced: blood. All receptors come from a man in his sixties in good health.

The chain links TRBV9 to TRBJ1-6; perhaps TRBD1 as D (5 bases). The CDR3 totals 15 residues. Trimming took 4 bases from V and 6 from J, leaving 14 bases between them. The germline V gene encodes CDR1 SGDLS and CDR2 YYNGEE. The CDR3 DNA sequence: TGTGCCAGCAGCCCGGGTGACAGCCCTAATTCACCCCTCCACTTT. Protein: CASSPGDSPNSPLHF.

In DNA form, the CDR3 reads TGTGCCAGCAGTGACTCGGGGACAGGGAAGTGGAGAGTCAGCTACACCTTC. It specifies CASSDSGTGKWRVSYTF. The chain combines TRBV6-4 with TRBJ1-2, with 9 bases matching TRBD1. CDR1 is MRHNA and CDR2 is SNTAGT in the germline V gene. V trimming: 0 bases; J trimming: 9 bases; junction bases outside the gene matches: 14. The CDR3 totals 17 residues.

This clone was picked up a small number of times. DNA of the CDR3: TGCAGCGTTGGGACAGGGGGCTTGAATTCACCCCTCCACTTT. Its translation is CSVGTGGLNSPLHF. The rearrangement joins TRBV29-1 to TRBJ1-6, with TRBD1 identical over 11 bases. The CDR3 is 14 residues long. Germline assignment: CDR1 SQVTM and CDR2 ANQGSEA. V gave up 4 bases and J gave up 7 bases; unmatched junction bases: 3.

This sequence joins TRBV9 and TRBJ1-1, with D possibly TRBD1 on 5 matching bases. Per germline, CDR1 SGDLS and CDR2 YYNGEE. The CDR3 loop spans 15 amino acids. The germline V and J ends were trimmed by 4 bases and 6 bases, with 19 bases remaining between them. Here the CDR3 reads CASSTIPGPGAEAFF. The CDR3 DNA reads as TGTGCCAGCAGCACTATTCCGGGACCCGGCGCTGAAGCTTTCTTT.

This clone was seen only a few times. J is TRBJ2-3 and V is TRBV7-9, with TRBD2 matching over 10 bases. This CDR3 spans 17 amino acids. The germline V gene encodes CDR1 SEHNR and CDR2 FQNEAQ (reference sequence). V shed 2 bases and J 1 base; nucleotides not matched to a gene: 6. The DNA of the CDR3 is TGTGCCAGCAGCTTACCAGGGCTAGCGGGGGGCACAGATACGCAGTATTTT. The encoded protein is CASSLPGLAGGTDTQYF. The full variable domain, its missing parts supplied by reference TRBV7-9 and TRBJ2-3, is DTGVSQNPRHKITKRGQNVTFRCDPISEHNRLYWYRQTLGQGPEFLTYFQNEAQLEKSRLLSDRFSAERPKGSFSTLEIQRTEQGDSAMYLCASSLPGLAGGTDTQYFGPGTRLTVL.

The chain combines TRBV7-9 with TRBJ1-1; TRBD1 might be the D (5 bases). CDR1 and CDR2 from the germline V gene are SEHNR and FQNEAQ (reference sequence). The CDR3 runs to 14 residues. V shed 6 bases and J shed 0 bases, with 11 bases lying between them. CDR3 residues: CASRSGTVNTEAFF. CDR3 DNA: TGTGCCAGCAGATCCGGGACGGTGAACACTGAAGCTTTCTTT.

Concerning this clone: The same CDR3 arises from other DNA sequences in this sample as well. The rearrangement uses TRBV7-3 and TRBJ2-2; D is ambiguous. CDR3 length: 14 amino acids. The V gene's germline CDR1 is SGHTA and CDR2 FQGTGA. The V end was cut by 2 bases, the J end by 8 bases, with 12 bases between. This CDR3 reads CASSLRVIGGELFF. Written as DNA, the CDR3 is TGTGCCAGCAGCTTACGGGTTATTGGTGGGGAGCTGTTTTTT.

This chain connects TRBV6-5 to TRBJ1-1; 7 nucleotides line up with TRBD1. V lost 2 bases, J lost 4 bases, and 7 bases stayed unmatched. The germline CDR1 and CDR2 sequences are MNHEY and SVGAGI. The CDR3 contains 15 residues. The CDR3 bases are TGTGCCAGCAGTTACGGGGCAGGGGGAAGCACTGAAGCTTTCTTT. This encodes CASSYGAGGSTEAFF.

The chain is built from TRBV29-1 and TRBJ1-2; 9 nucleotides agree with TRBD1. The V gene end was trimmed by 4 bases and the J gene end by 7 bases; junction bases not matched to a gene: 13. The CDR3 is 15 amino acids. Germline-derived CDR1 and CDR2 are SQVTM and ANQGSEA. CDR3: CSVVGDREEAGGYTF. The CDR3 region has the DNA TGCAGCGTTGTAGGGGACAGGGAGGAGGCCGGTGGCTACACCTTC. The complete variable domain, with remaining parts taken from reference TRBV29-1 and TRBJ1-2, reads SAVISQKPSRDICQRGTSLTIQCQVDSQVTMMFWYRQQPGQSLTLIATANQGSEATYESGFVIDKFPISRPNLTFSTLTVSNMSPEDSSIYLCSVVGDREEAGGYTFGSGTRLTVV.